These 19 T cell receptor beta chains share one sample of origin, sequenced in a study of blood T cell repertoires in COVID-19. Sequenced by immunoSEQ multiplex PCR; TCRdb stores in-frame clones only, minus some. The repertoire holds roughly 180,000 clones, with around 87% as singletons. The sequencing input was peripheral blood. The source of these receptors is a woman aged 30 to 39 with active or convalescent COVID-19.

The chain recombines TRBV5-5 with TRBJ1-2, with a possible D match to TRBD1 (6 bases). The CDR3 has 13 residues. Trimming shortened V by 2 bases and J by 3 bases, and 8 bases separated the two germline ends. Germline V gene lookup returns CDR1 SGHKS and CDR2 YYEKEE (reference sequence). CDR3 DNA: TGTGCCAGCAGCTTTGACAGGTACTATGGCTACACCTTC. It is translated as CASSFDRYYGYTF.

The rearrangement joins TRBV6-4 to TRBJ2-3; TRBD2 aligns across 7 bases. V shed 0 bases, J shed 5 bases, and the junction held 17 bases outside the gene matches. Germline values: CDR1 MRHNA, CDR2 SNTAGT. The CDR3 is 19 residues long. The CDR3 is CASSDSGSNAGASEDTQYF. In DNA form, the CDR3 reads TGTGCCAGCAGTGACTCGGGATCAAATGCGGGAGCTTCGGAAGATACGCAGTATTTT.

This clone has only a few counts. This rearrangement joins TRBV9 to TRBJ1-4; tentative D call: TRBD1 (6 bases). Germline V gene data show CDR1 as SGDLS and CDR2 as YYNGEE. Trimming took off 2 bases at V and 2 bases at J, with 10 bases between the two ends. CDR3 size: 15 residues. CDR3 in amino acids: CASSVGQNTNEKLFF. The CDR3 DNA reads TGTGCCAGCAGCGTTGGACAGAATACTAATGAAAAACTGTTTTTT. Full variable domain (rest looked up from reference TRBV9 and TRBJ1-4): DSGVTQTPKHLITATGQRVTLRCSPRSGDLSVYWYQQSLDQGLQFLIQYYNGEERAKGNILERFSAQQFPDLHSELNLSSLELGDSALYFCASSVGQNTNEKLFFGSGTQLSVL.

CDR3 nucleotide sequence: TGTGCCAGCAGCCAAGATAGCTCTGGGGCCAACGTCCTGACTTTC. Its protein product is CASSQDSSGANVLTF. The J gene is TRBJ2-6, the V gene TRBV3-1 (or the pseudogene TRBV3-2), with D unclear. This CDR3 has 15 residues. Per the germline V gene, CDR1 is LGHDT and CDR2 is YNNKEL (reference sequence). Trimming left V 0 bases short and J 0 bases short, with 3 bases between.

The CDR3 DNA reads as TGTGCCAGCAGCAAACGGGACAGGGTGACAATCAACTCCTATAATTCACCCCTCCACTTT. This translates into CASSKRDRVTINSYNSPLHF. The V and J genes are TRBV13 and TRBJ1-6; 9 bases align to TRBD1. CDR3 length: 20 amino acids. The V gene end was trimmed by 5 bases and the J gene end by 0 bases; junction bases not matched to a gene: 14. Per germline, CDR1 PRHDT and CDR2 FYEKMQ (reference sequence).

The genes are TRBV7-6 and TRBJ2-1; 7 bases align to TRBD2. Trimming took 5 bases from V and 0 from J; bases not matched to a gene: 4. This CDR3 is built from 15 residues. Looked up from germline, CDR1 is SGHVS and CDR2 is FNYEAQ. The CDR3 loop reads CASSPLAGSYNEQFF. CDR3 nucleotides: TGTGCCAGCAGCCCCTTAGCGGGCTCCTACAATGAGCAGTTCTTC.

J is TRBJ1-1 and V is TRBV28; D may be TRBD1 (6 bases). Germline V gene data show CDR1 as MDHEN and CDR2 as SYDVKM. The CDR3 extends over 13 amino acids. Trimming removed 6 bases at V and 1 base at J, with 9 bases between. CDR3 in amino acids: CASSRQENTEAFF. CDR3 in DNA: TGTGCCAGCAGCCGACAGGAGAACACTGAAGCTTTCTTT.

The J gene is TRBJ1-1, the V gene TRBV9; no firm D call. The germline V gene encodes CDR1 SGDLS and CDR2 YYNGEE. V shed 6 bases and J shed 1 base, with 10 bases lying between them. This CDR3 has 13 amino acids. CDR3 residues: CASKRPENTEAFF. CDR3 nucleotide sequence: TGTGCCAGCAAGCGGCCGGAGAACACTGAAGCTTTCTTT.

The genes are TRBV6-2 or TRBV6-3 and TRBJ2-7; 13 bases are shared with TRBD2. V lost 8 bases and J lost 2; bases outside the gene matches: 12. There are 17 residues in the CDR3. The germline V gene has CDR1 MNHEY and CDR2 SVGEGT. This chain's CDR3 is CASGPHGTSGTPYEQYF. The CDR3 nucleotides are TGTGCCAGCGGCCCCCACGGGACTAGCGGGACCCCCTACGAGCAGTACTTC.

This sequence joins TRBV19 and TRBJ2-1; TRBD2 might be the D (5 bases). Between the trimmed V and J ends, which lost 4 bases and 2 bases, there was a span of 9 bases. The CDR3 loop spans 14 amino acids. The germline V gene encodes CDR1 LNHDA and CDR2 SQIVND (reference sequence). CDR3 region: CASSSSVAYNEQFF. DNA for the CDR3: TGTGCCAGTAGTAGTAGCGTAGCCTACAATGAGCAGTTCTTC.

V usage is TRBV3-1 (or the pseudogene TRBV3-2) and J usage is TRBJ1-2; TRBD1 agrees at 9 bases. The germline V gene encodes CDR1 LGHDT and CDR2 YNNKEL (reference sequence). V lost 1 base to trimming and J lost 4 bases; unmatched junction nucleotides: 7. The CDR3 has 16 amino acids. The CDR3 bases are TGTGCCAGCAGCCAAGTTCCGGGACAGGGTGGCTATGGCTACACCTTC. As protein: CASSQVPGQGGYGYTF.

The gene calls are TRBV9 and TRBJ2-5; 7 bases match TRBD1. V lost 4 bases, J lost 6 bases, and 12 bases stayed unmatched. The CDR3 length is 15 residues. Germline V CDR1 and CDR2: SGDLS, YYNGEE. The CDR3 DNA follows: TGTGCCAGCAGCCATGAAGCAGGGGGAACAAAGACCCAGTACTTC. Amino acids: CASSHEAGGTKTQYF.

The chain links TRBV6-6 to TRBJ1-1; the D gene is possibly TRBD1 (5 bases). The CDR3 spans 12 residues. V lost 8 bases, J lost 2 bases, and 9 bases lay in between. Germline V gene data show CDR1 as MNHNY and CDR2 as SVGAGI (reference sequence). CDR3 bases: TGTGCCAGCCTGACAGATAACACTGAAGCTTTCTTT. As protein: CASLTDNTEAFF.

The chain joins TRBV6-5 to TRBJ1-2; no definite D call. This CDR3 is built from 14 residues. V shed 2 bases and J shed 4 bases, with 11 bases lying between them. Germline assignment: CDR1 MNHEY and CDR2 SVGAGI. In nucleotides, the CDR3 is TGTGCCAGCAGTTACGAGGCCTCGGGCTATGGCTACACCTTC. Its protein is CASSYEASGYGYTF.

The CDR3 is CASSPGIEWDRVVDTEAFF. The CDR3 DNA reads TGTGCCAGCAGCCCCGGTATTGAATGGGACAGGGTGGTGGACACTGAAGCTTTCTTT. The gene calls are TRBV7-2 and TRBJ1-1; TRBD1 matches at 9 bases. Germline assignment: CDR1 SGHTA and CDR2 FQGNSA. V was pared by 5 bases and J by 3 bases, with 19 bases of the junction left unmatched. CDR3 length: 19 amino acids.

The J gene is TRBJ1-3, the V gene TRBV30, with a tentative D call TRBD1 (6 bases). Trimming pared 2 bases from V and 9 bases from J, leaving 20 bases between. CDR3 length: 15 residues. Germline values: CDR1 GTSNPN, CDR2 SVGIG (reference sequence). The CDR3 region has the DNA TGTGCCTGGAGTTACCGGGGGGCCAGGGAGAGCACCATATATTTT. Translating gives CAWSYRGARESTIYF. The full variable domain, completed using reference TRBV30 and TRBJ1-3, is SQTIHQWPATLVQPVGSPLSLECTVEGTSNPNLYWYRQAAGRGLQLLFYSVGIGQISSEVPQNLSASRPQDRQFILSSKKLLLSDSGFYLCAWSYRGARESTIYFGEGSWLTVV.

V and J are TRBV11-3 and TRBJ1-3, with D perhaps TRBD1 (6 bases). The CDR3 consists of 16 residues. Looked up from germline, CDR1 is SGHNT and CDR2 is YENEEA. Trimming left V 2 bases short and J 2 bases short, with 13 bases between. Here the CDR3 DNA reads TGTGCCAGCAGCTTAAGACCGAACAGGGCTGGAAACACCATATATTTT. It specifies CASSLRPNRAGNTIYF.

The chain links TRBV7-9 to TRBJ2-7, with D maybe TRBD2 (5 bases). Germline CDR1 is SEHNR and CDR2 is FQNEAQ (reference sequence). V lost 1 base and J lost 2, with 9 bases in between. This CDR3 comprises 14 residues. The CDR3: CASSLVEVAYEQYF. DNA of the CDR3: TGTGCCAGCAGCTTAGTGGAGGTAGCCTACGAGCAGTACTTC.

This chain uses TRBV7-9 with TRBJ1-5, with unresolved D. Trimming removed 3 bases from V and 4 bases from J, with 10 bases in between. Germline CDR1 reads SEHNR; CDR2 reads FQNEAQ (reference sequence). The CDR3 consists of 14 residues. DNA of the CDR3: TGTGCCAGCAGCTTTGGCCCCGTGAATCAGCCCCAGCATTTT. Residues: CASSFGPVNQPQHF.